This TCR beta chain was captured by sequencing in a study of ipilimumab plus nivolumab after autologous stem cell transplantation. About the study: The DLBCL cohort had primary refractory and relapsed disease, with 18-month progression-free survival of roughly 86% and 30%. Study-wide points: The authors say TCR, Treg and microbiome findings warrant further study.

From germline, CDR1 is DFQATT and CDR2 SNEGSKA (reference sequence). CDR3 length equals 11 residues. There are a few counts of this clone. The antigen is unknown. Clones were sequenced by immunoSEQ multiplex PCR, and TCRdb holds only the in-frame ones, with some missing. The table records about 16,000 clones, about 65% of them present only once. Patients received nivolumab 3 mg/kg at weeks 1, 4, 7, 10, then fortnightly to week 26. This chain joins TRBV20-1 and TRBJ1-2, with 7 positions matching TRBD1. The source material was PBMCs, sampled in a trial of ipilimumab plus nivolumab as post-transplant consolidation. This TCR was sampled from a male donor with diffuse large B-cell lymphoma. CDR3 amino acids: CQGQTDYGYTF. In nucleotides, the CDR3 is TGCCAGGGACAGACGGACTATGGCTACACCTTC.